This T cell receptor (beta chain) comes out of a study of control samples from healthy donors and cancer patients. The assay was immunoSEQ multiplex PCR, and TCRdb's table has in-frame clones only and misses some. The profile shows more than 85,000 clones, roughly 80% of them singletons. This clonotype originated in a man between 65 and 85 years old with lung cancer. Material for sequencing was PBMCs.

The CDR3 is CASSQTSRRGNEQYF. In DNA, the CDR3 is TGTGCCAGCAGCCAAACCTCACGGAGGGGAAACGAGCAGTACTTC. The chain recombines TRBV7-2 with TRBJ2-7; possible D gene TRBD2, 6 bases. Germline V gene sequence: CDR1 SGHTA, CDR2 FQGNSA. The CDR3 contains 15 residues. The V end was cut by 5 bases, the J end by 5 bases, with 19 bases between. Variable domain in full (rest from reference TRBV7-2 and TRBJ2-7): GAGVSQSPSNKVTEKGKDVELRCDPISGHTALYWYRQSLGQGLEFLIYFQGNSAPDKSGLPSDRFSAERTGGSVSTLTIQRTQQEDSAVYLCASSQTSRRGNEQYFGPGTRLTVT.